Listed here are 18 T cell receptor beta chains from one sample, sequenced in a study of blood T cell repertoires in COVID-19. Clones were read by immunoSEQ multiplex PCR, and TCRdb kept only the in-frame ones, dropping some. This sample has about 300,000 clones, with 85% found just once. Sequencing was carried out using PBMCs or T cells enriched from blood (not recorded which). The receptor set was obtained from a woman aged 25 to 39 who had been exposed to COVID-19.

The V gene is TRBV19, the J gene TRBJ1-5; TRBD1 matches at 8 bases. Germline CDR1 reads LNHDA; CDR2 reads SQIVND (reference sequence). Germline trimming cut 5 bases from V and 7 bases from J; bases unmatched to any gene: 10. The CDR3 has 15 amino acids. This CDR3 is CASSFRGRVHQPQHF. CDR3 in DNA: TGTGCCAGTAGTTTCAGGGGGCGAGTACACCAGCCCCAGCATTTT.

The gene calls are TRBV13 and TRBJ1-3, with 9 bases aligning to TRBD1. The CDR3 consists of 17 residues. V trimming: 5 bases; J trimming: 6 bases; junction bases outside the gene matches: 14. Germline CDR1 reads PRHDT; CDR2 reads FYEKMQ (reference sequence). The DNA of the CDR3 is TGTGCCAGCAGCCACTTCGTCCGGGACAGGGTCGAAAACACCATATATTTT. Its protein product is CASSHFVRDRVENTIYF.

The V gene is TRBV5-1, the J gene TRBJ1-5; 7 bases map to TRBD1. The CDR3 sequence is 14 residues long. CDR1 is SGHRS and CDR2 is YFSETQ in the germline V gene. After removal of 1 base from V and 7 bases from J, the junction contained 5 bases not matched to a gene. Here the CDR3 reads CASSLNTGDQPQHF. For the CDR3, the DNA is TGCGCCAGCAGCTTGAACACAGGGGACCAGCCCCAGCATTTT.

This chain connects TRBV27 to TRBJ2-7, with TRBD1 matching 8 bases. V trimming: 6 bases; J trimming: 6 bases; junction bases outside the gene matches: 13. The germline CDR1 and CDR2 sequences are MNHEY and SMNVEV (reference sequence). The CDR3 is made up of 15 amino acids. CDR3 in DNA: TGTGCCAGCAGCCCAGATGTGCAGGGGGCGGGCGAGCAGTACTTC. Translation gives CASSPDVQGAGEQYF.

The rearrangement uses TRBV15 and TRBJ1-5; maybe TRBD1 (5 bases). Germline assignment: CDR1 LNHNV and CDR2 YYDKDF (reference sequence). This CDR3 region has 16 residues. Trimming took off 4 bases at V and 6 bases at J, with 19 bases between the two ends. The CDR3 DNA follows: TGTGCCACCAGCACCCGTGCAGACAGCGCCCGTCAGCCCCAGCATTTT. Residues: CATSTRADSARQPQHF.

This clone was seen a single time. The chain carries TRBV18 and TRBJ1-2; D is ambiguous. Trimming took 0 bases from V and 4 from J, leaving 12 bases between them. Germline V gene lookup returns CDR1 KGHSH and CDR2 LQKENI. CDR3 length: 15 amino acids. CDR3 sequence reads: CASSPPGGDLYGYTF. DNA for the CDR3: TGTGCCAGCTCACCACCCGGCGGAGACCTCTATGGCTACACCTTC.

The chain combines TRBV28 with TRBJ2-3; 12 bases fit TRBD1. The ends lost 10 bases at V and 5 bases at J; junction bases unmatched: 13. Germline V gene data show CDR1 as MDHEN and CDR2 as SYDVKM. CDR3 size: 16 residues. The DNA for the CDR3 is TGTGCCATCCTTTCGGGGACAGGGGGCGAGGGAGATACGCAGTATTTT. Residues: CAILSGTGGEGDTQYF.

This clone was seen only once. Other DNA sequences within the sample encode an identical CDR3. CDR3 protein: CASSSGQGFYGYTF. Here the CDR3 DNA reads TGTGCCAGCAGCTCGGGACAGGGGTTCTATGGCTACACCTTC. The rearrangement links TRBV7-9 to TRBJ1-2, with TRBD1 matching 10 bases. Germline CDR1 SEHNR, CDR2 FQNEAQ (reference sequence). The CDR3 consists of 14 residues. V was pared by 4 bases and J by 4 bases, with 3 bases of the junction left unmatched.

This rearrangement joins TRBV20-1 to TRBJ1-3; D not certain. Trimming took 6 bases from V and 4 from J, leaving 7 bases between them. The germline gives CDR1 DFQATT, CDR2 SNEGSKA (reference sequence). The CDR3 has 11 amino acids. As DNA, the CDR3 is TGCAGTGCCGGAGTCGGAAACACCATATATTTT. As protein: CSAGVGNTIYF.

The V gene is TRBV7-3, the J gene TRBJ2-2, with TRBD1 identical over 9 bases. The CDR3 is made up of 15 amino acids. Germline CDR1 is SGHTA and CDR2 is FQGTGA. Losses at the gene ends were 2 bases for V and 7 bases for J; bases not matched to a gene: 5. The CDR3 spells CASSLRGQGSGELFF. In DNA, the CDR3 is TGTGCCAGCAGCTTACGGGGACAGGGCAGCGGGGAGCTGTTTTTT.

Concerning this clone: Other DNA sequences in the same sample also yield this CDR3. V gene TRBV12-3 or TRBV12-4 combines with J gene TRBJ2-7; a possible D gene is TRBD2 (6 bases). The CDR3 is 12 residues long. V gave up 3 bases and J gave up 4 bases, with 7 bases separating them. The CDR3 DNA reads as TGTGCCAGCAGTTTCGGGGGTTACGAGCAGTACTTC. It codes for CASSFGGYEQYF.

This chain links TRBV30 with TRBJ2-7; a weak D match, TRBD2 (6 bases). Trimming left V 2 bases short and J 6 bases short, with 11 bases between. The length of the CDR3 is 12 residues. Per the germline V gene, CDR1 is GTSNPN and CDR2 is SVGIG (reference sequence). The DNA of the CDR3 is TGTGCCTGGAGTACTAGCCGGGTCGAGCAGTACTTC. Translation: CAWSTSRVEQYF.

The rearrangement uses TRBV25-1 and TRBJ2-7, with 10 bases lining up with TRBD1. Germline loops: CDR1 MGHDK, CDR2 SYGVNS. V shed 3 bases, J shed 5 bases, and the junction held 7 bases outside the gene matches. The CDR3 consists of 15 residues. This CDR3 is CASSDPGTGDDEQYF. The CDR3, as DNA: TGTGCCAGCAGTGATCCCGGGACAGGGGATGACGAGCAGTACTTC.

The V gene is TRBV29-1, the J gene TRBJ1-2; 12 nucleotides line up with TRBD1. Per the germline V gene, CDR1 is SQVTM and CDR2 is ANQGSEA. V shed 3 bases and J 7 bases; nucleotides not matched to a gene: 6. This CDR3 has 14 residues. The DNA of the CDR3 is TGCAGCGTTGAGTCGGGACAGGGGGCGAGTGGCTACACCTTC. Translating it yields CSVESGQGASGYTF.

This clone was recorded only once. This sequence joins TRBV19 and TRBJ1-2; the match to TRBD1 covers 7 bases. Germline lookup yields CDR1 LNHDA and CDR2 SQIVND (reference sequence). The CDR3 totals 16 residues. V shed 4 bases, J shed 0 bases, and the junction held 8 bases outside the gene matches. The CDR3 region is CASSNPHQGANYGYTF. The CDR3 DNA reads TGTGCCAGTAGTAACCCTCACCAGGGGGCTAACTATGGCTACACCTTC.

This clone was counted a few times. The rearrangement uses TRBV7-2 and TRBJ1-4; TRBD1 matches 9 bases. There are 17 residues in the CDR3. V lost 7 bases, J lost 0 bases, and 9 bases stayed unmatched. CDR1 is SGHTA, CDR2 FQGNSA, per germline. The CDR3 sequence: CASTFATGGSTNEKLFF. The DNA for the CDR3 is TGTGCCAGCACCTTTGCGACAGGGGGTTCAACTAATGAAAAACTGTTTTTT.

The CDR3 loop reads CASSLALVETQYF. The CDR3 DNA follows: TGCGCCAGCAGCTTGGCCCTAGTGGAGACCCAGTACTTC. V and J are TRBV5-1 and TRBJ2-5; D gene unclear. Trimming took 0 bases from V and 5 from J, leaving 8 bases between them. The CDR3 loop spans 13 amino acids. Germline CDR1 is SGHRS and CDR2 is YFSETQ.

This chain uses TRBV28 with TRBJ1-6; TRBD1 agrees at 8 bases. The CDR3 is 15 residues long. V lost 4 bases, J lost 7 bases, and 6 bases stayed unmatched. Germline V gene lookup returns CDR1 MDHEN and CDR2 SYDVKM. The CDR3 nucleotides are TGTGCCAGCAGTTCTTCAGGGGGCGGAAATTCACCCCTCCACTTT. Its translation: CASSSSGGGNSPLHF.